This TCR beta chain was recorded in a study of blood T cell repertoires in COVID-19. Looking at the study overall: Samples representing acute and convalescent COVID-19 were sourced from the United States, Italy and Spain.

This clone turned up a few times. Those enrolled, adults aged roughly 18 to 89 years, came from some 25 US areas. Participants' own reports of clinical history determined their cohort assignment. Recovered status applied to Cohort 3 donors who had two consecutive negative PCRs. It also applied to those with clearance or with symptom resolution. Only in-frame clones appear in the TCRdb table, and some are missing; sequencing was by immunoSEQ multiplex PCR. The profile shows nearly 350,000 clones, about 90% of them singletons. This receptor was obtained from a woman in her thirties who had recovered from COVID-19. Specimen: PBMCs or T cells enriched from blood (not recorded which).

The CDR3 loop is CASSQAGTNTGELFF. CDR3 nucleotides: TGCGCCAGCAGCCAGGCAGGCACGAACACCGGGGAGCTGTTTTTT. V gene TRBV5-1 combines with J gene TRBJ2-2; the D is unclear. Trimming shortened V by 4 bases and J by 0 bases, and 10 bases separated the two germline ends. CDR1 and CDR2 from the germline V gene are SGHRS and YFSETQ. This CDR3 has 15 amino acids.